One sample yielded the 5 T cell receptor beta chains listed below, sequenced in a study of T cell changes during pregnancy in multiple sclerosis. The repertoire was sequenced with immunoSEQ multiplex PCR; TCRdb's copy has only in-frame clones and lacks some. The sample shows about 60,000 clones, roughly 92% of them seen only once. The specimen comprised CD8+ T cells from peripheral blood mononuclear cells, sampled in the second trimester of pregnancy. The receptors here all came from a female donor with multiple sclerosis, enrolled in a pregnancy study.

The rearrangement joins TRBV1 to TRBJ2-2; TRBD1 was called by the table and not checked on the DNA. TRBV1 has pseudogene status. The CDR3 totals 13 residues. The CDR3 region is CTSSHPNTGELFF. The DNA for the CDR3 is TGCACCAGCAGCCACCCAAACACCGGGGAGCTGTTTTTT.

This chain uses TRBV6-1 with TRBJ2-7; D ambiguous. V was cut by 8 bases and J by 5 bases, with 16 bases left in between. Germline V CDR1 and CDR2: MNHNS, SASEGT. The CDR3 consists of 13 residues. The CDR3 is CASQRSPLNEQYF. Here the CDR3 DNA reads TGTGCCAGCCAGAGGTCCCCGCTGAACGAGCAGTACTTC.

This chain uses TRBV5-4 with TRBJ2-5, with D perhaps matching TRBD1 (6 bases). This CDR3 has 16 residues. V was shortened by 2 bases and J by 4 bases, with 18 bases between the two germline ends. The germline V gene has CDR1 SGHNT and CDR2 YYREEE (reference sequence). CDR3 amino acids: CASSFLTGRTVETQYF. In DNA form, the CDR3 reads TGTGCCAGCAGCTTTTTGACAGGACGCACGGTAGAGACCCAGTACTTC.

The chain links TRBV2 to TRBJ2-6, with a weak D call TRBD1 (5 bases). Germline V lookup: CDR1 SNHLY, CDR2 FYNNEI. V shed 11 bases and J shed 4 bases, with 15 bases lying between them. The CDR3 sequence is 14 residues long. CDR3 sequence: CAVQGFRGANVLTF. CDR3 nucleotide sequence: TGTGCCGTTCAGGGTTTTCGAGGGGCCAACGTCCTGACTTTC.

The rearrangement joins TRBV10-3 to TRBJ1-2; D is uncertain. Germline-derived CDR1 and CDR2 are ENHRY and SYGVKD. V was clipped by 6 bases and J by 3 bases, with 14 bases between them. The CDR3 runs to 14 residues. The CDR3 sequence is CAISSPEVDYGYTF. CDR3 in DNA: TGTGCCATCAGCTCCCCTGAGGTGGACTATGGCTACACCTTC.